This TCR beta chain was found in a study of CD8 T cells in ankylosing spondylitis listed by TCRdb under 2017. With respect to the entire study: T cell receptor beta repertoires were profiled in healthy donors and ankylosing spondylitis patients so that disease-linked TCR variants could be found. Samples of peripheral blood were taken, and for ankylosing spondylitis patients, synovial fluid was collected as well. The full study cohort was made up of over 20 ankylosing spondylitis patients and over 90 healthy donors.

Overall study results and their limits: Significant enrichment of the disease-linked clones was reported in matched synovial fluid samples from ankylosing spondylitis patients. Blood from ankylosing spondylitis patients appeared to be characterized by a TCR beta motif composed of under 10 highly homologous amino acid variants. Some motif variants were previously reported in synovial fluid and blood of reactive arthritis patients, suggesting common disease-initiation mechanisms. The disease-linked clones showed a CD8+ phenotype and occurred at relatively low frequencies in peripheral blood.

In regard to this clonotype: The target of this receptor is not known. No much larger clone is present one base from it, and per-base qualities are unavailable.

The instrument given in TCRdb is Illumina HiSeq 2500. TCR beta libraries were prepared by quantitative 5'-RACE with molecular barcodes. As for the original processing: A new computational method based on a probabilistic model of VDJ rearrangement was used to identify disease-linked TCR variants. TCRdb passed the public sequencing reads through fastp at Q25 and MiXCR, retaining productive beta sequences. Rows are combined by CDR3 protein, so each entry shows the most common genes and DNA. TCRdb's processing, not the authors', yielded these V and J calls. The sample table records around 91,000 distinct CDR3 sequences; roughly 9% of these occur just once. The ten largest make up approximately 30% of the sample. Measured from the cysteine to the phenylalanine, the CDR3 is 20 residues long. The retained sequence is limited to the CDR3, 60 bases, with the frame set at the first base.

The chain links TRBV21-1 with TRBJ2-6; the table's D call of TRBD2 was not tested on the DNA. TRBV21-1 represents a pseudogene. This TCR came from a male donor with ankylosing spondylitis. The sequenced material came from blood, either unsorted or a sorted T cell fraction (not recorded which). The CDR3 loop reads CAHLEGLAGLRATGANVLTF. The DNA sequence is as follows: TGTGCTCACCTGGAGGGACTAGCGGGACTCCGGGCGACTGGGGCCAACGTCCTGACTTTC.